The sequence of this T cell receptor beta chain was determined in a study of T cell repertoires in cytomegalovirus infection. On the study more broadly: Public TCR beta signatures marked donors with CMV infection and the matching HLA.

TCRdb reanalysed the reads using MiXCR and keeps one entry per CDR3 protein. The profile shows about 600,000 distinct CDR3 sequences, 24% of them singletons. The study, taken as a whole, reports: HLA-C-restricted CMV-specific TCR beta clonotypes prevailed in the ex vivo response.

This clonotype occurred many times. Its antigen is currently unknown. The clonotype comes from a human donor in good health (CMV status not recorded). Some clones in this sample may be carry-over from other donors' samples. Sequenced: CD8+ T cells from PBMCs.

CDR3: CASSPYTSTGELFF. CDR3 nucleotides: TGTGCCAGCAGTCCGTATACAAGTACCGGGGAGCTGTTTTTT. This sequence joins TRBV12-3 or TRBV12-4 and TRBJ2-2; D not resolved. Between the trimmed V and J ends, which lost 5 bases and 5 bases, there was a span of 12 bases. There are 14 residues in the CDR3.